This is a list of T cell receptor beta chains from one sample in a study of blood T cells in healthy people across ages. TCRdb re-called the 5' RACE reads with MiXCR, one entry per CDR3 protein. The sample lists 800,000 or so distinct CDR3 sequences; more than 35% were seen once. The sequenced material came from blood. These receptors were obtained from a man aged 80 or over in good health. The CDR3 runs from the conserved cysteine through the conserved F or W. The order of the fields is clone size, V gene, D gene, J gene, CDR3 DNA, CDR3 protein. The D gene is left open where the match is weak. Where a row states a size, it is once, few, many or the class of an expanded clone; other rows omit it.

clone size: few
V gene: TRBV12-3/TRBV12-4
D gene: TRBD2
J gene: TRBJ2-3
CDR3 DNA: TGTGCCAGCACCTCCACTGCGGGAGGCACAGATACGCAGTATTTT
CDR3 protein: CASTSTAGGTDTQYF

clone size: NA
V gene: TRBV29-1
D gene: TRBD2
J gene: TRBJ2-2
CDR3 DNA: TGCAGCGTTGAACTAGCGGGAGTGAACACCGGGGAGCTGTTTTTT
CDR3 protein: CSVELAGVNTGELFF

clone size: NA
V gene: TRBV12-3/TRBV12-4
D gene: NA
J gene: TRBJ1-5
CDR3 DNA: TGTGCCAGCAGCACCCAGGGACAGCCCCAGCATTTT
CDR3 protein: CASSTQGQPQHF

clone size: many
V gene: TRBV29-1
D gene: NA
J gene: TRBJ2-1
CDR3 DNA: TGCAGCGCGGGGCAGGTGGGTAACGTGGACAATGAGCAGTTCTTC
CDR3 protein: CSAGQVGNVDNEQFF

clone size: NA
V gene: TRBV2
D gene: NA
J gene: TRBJ1-5
CDR3 DNA: TGTGCCAGCAGTGCGGGCAGGAGCGATCAGCCCCAGCATTTT
CDR3 protein: CASSAGRSDQPQHF

clone size: NA
V gene: TRBV30
D gene: NA
J gene: TRBJ1-2
CDR3 DNA: TGTGCCTGGAGTACCACAGGGAGTGTCGGCTACACCTTC
CDR3 protein: CAWSTTGSVGYTF

clone size: NA
V gene: TRBV28
D gene: TRBD1
J gene: TRBJ2-3
CDR3 DNA: TGTGCCAGTAGGGAAGGGGGCTCCGATACGCAGTATTTT
CDR3 protein: CASREGGSDTQYF

clone size: NA
V gene: TRBV5-1
D gene: NA
J gene: TRBJ1-4
CDR3 DNA: TGCGCCAGCAGCCTCGAGCGTGAAAAACTGTTTTTT
CDR3 protein: CASSLEREKLFF

clone size: NA
V gene: TRBV12-3/TRBV12-4
D gene: NA
J gene: TRBJ1-4
CDR3 DNA: TGTGCCAGCAGGAGTCGGATAGGGTCGGGGGAAAAACTGTTTTTT
CDR3 protein: CASRSRIGSGEKLFF

clone size: NA
V gene: TRBV12-3/TRBV12-4
D gene: NA
J gene: TRBJ2-7
CDR3 DNA: TGTGCCAGCAGTTTAGGGACACCAAAAGACTACGAGCAGTACTTC
CDR3 protein: CASSLGTPKDYEQYF

clone size: few
V gene: TRBV6-5
D gene: NA
J gene: TRBJ2-3
CDR3 DNA: TGTGCCAGCAGCCCCCGGACCGTCCAGGATACGCAGTATTTT
CDR3 protein: CASSPRTVQDTQYF

clone size: few
V gene: TRBV4-3
D gene: NA
J gene: TRBJ2-3
CDR3 DNA: TGCGCCAGCAGCCGACAGGGAGGTCCCCGCACAGATACGCAGTATTTT
CDR3 protein: CASSRQGGPRTDTQYF

clone size: NA
V gene: TRBV4-2
D gene: NA
J gene: TRBJ2-7
CDR3 DNA: TGTGCCAGCAGCCAAGAGCCAGCAGTACGCTACGAGCAGTACTTC
CDR3 protein: CASSQEPAVRYEQYF

clone size: once
V gene: TRBV7-2
D gene: TRBD2
J gene: TRBJ2-1
CDR3 DNA: TGTGCCAGCAGCTCTGAAGGACTAGCGGGTCAGTTCTTC
CDR3 protein: CASSSEGLAGQFF

clone size: many
V gene: TRBV20-1
D gene: NA
J gene: TRBJ2-6
CDR3 DNA: TGCAGTGCTAGACGGGACTCTGGGGCCAACGTCCTGACTTTC
CDR3 protein: CSARRDSGANVLTF

clone size: few
V gene: TRBV28
D gene: TRBD2
J gene: TRBJ2-3
CDR3 DNA: TGTGCCAGCAGTGGAGGACTAGCAGCAGATACGCAGTATTTT
CDR3 protein: CASSGGLAADTQYF

clone size: many
V gene: TRBV20-1
D gene: NA
J gene: TRBJ2-1
CDR3 DNA: TGCAGTGCTAGAGACGGACAGATCCCTCTCAATGAGCAGTTCTTC
CDR3 protein: CSARDGQIPLNEQFF

clone size: NA
V gene: TRBV3-1
D gene: NA
J gene: TRBJ2-5
CDR3 DNA: TGTGCCAGCAGCCAAGCCAGGGGAGAGACCCAGTACTTC
CDR3 protein: CASSQARGETQYF

clone size: NA
V gene: TRBV6-5
D gene: NA
J gene: TRBJ2-7
CDR3 DNA: TGTGCCAGCAGCCAGGGACTGCGCGAGCAGTACTTC
CDR3 protein: CASSQGLREQYF